The text below deals with one T cell receptor (beta chain). What it binds is unknown. The germline V gene has CDR1 SGHRS and CDR2 YFSETQ. This CDR3 has 14 residues. V lost 0 bases, J lost 6 bases, and 3 bases stayed unmatched. The sample belongs to a study of cytomegalovirus exposure and HLA in healthy donors. The wider study: Of several hundred genotyped donors, 70% to 85% clustered with self-reported Caucasian donors. Study-wide results and limits: For TCR beta chains, V- and J-gene trimming was later linked to a missense DCLRE1C variant.

The PCR was carried out with 60 Vbeta primers and 13 Jbeta primers. Produced via immunoSEQ multiplex PCR; TCRdb's table is partial and in-frame only. Here the sample spans about 83,000 clones, 75% to 85% being singletons. This sequence was found in a woman aged 25 to 39 in good health and CMV-seronegative. Material for sequencing was PBMCs. The rearrangement links TRBV5-1 to TRBJ1-3; 7 nucleotides line up with TRBD1. CDR3 loop: CASSLGQGTNTIYF. In DNA form, the CDR3 reads TGCGCCAGCAGCTTGGGACAGGGTACAAACACCATATATTTT.